A single sample is the source of the 12 T cell receptor beta chains below, sequenced in a study of shared clonotypes between healthy human individuals (dated by TCRdb to 2018 to 2021). The library was generated by the immunoSEQ multiplex PCR assay. As stored in TCRdb, this immuneACCESS dataset retains in-frame rearrangements with V and J assigned. A fraction of the clones does not appear; measured against another copy, unresolved V genes explain less than half of the discrepancy, and the remainder lacks a known reason. In all, the sample holds 950,000 to 1,300,000 clones, and about 75% of those were seen once. The ten largest clones take up about 1.5% of the sample. Source material: memory CD4+ T cells sorted from blood. Sample cell subset or site, as interpreted from the label and publication: CD45RA-negative fraction. Receptors originate from a man aged 18 to 29 in good health.

The V gene is TRBV29-1, the J gene TRBJ1-1, with D uncertain. The CDR3 spans 13 residues. V dropped 0 bases and J dropped 5 bases, with 10 bases sitting between them. Germline assignment: CDR1 SQVTM and CDR2 ANQGSEA. CDR3 in DNA: TGCAGCGTTGAAGATCAAGCAGGTACTGAAGCTTTCTTT. The encoded protein is CSVEDQAGTEAFF.

The chain joins TRBV27 to TRBJ1-4; D gene unclear. Germline CDR1 and CDR2: MNHEY and SMNVEV (reference sequence). The V end was cut by 0 bases, the J end by 7 bases, with 9 bases between. The CDR3 contains 14 residues. The CDR3 region is CASSLSRRSEKLFF. CDR3 nucleotide sequence: TGTGCCAGCAGTTTATCGAGAAGAAGTGAAAAACTGTTTTTT.

Turning to this clone: Different DNA sequences within this sample yield the same CDR3. The chain uses TRBV2 and TRBJ2-5; D is possibly TRBD2 (6 bases). Trimming shortened V by 8 bases and J by 3 bases, and 19 bases separated the two germline ends. This CDR3 has 15 amino acids. The germline V gene encodes CDR1 SNHLY and CDR2 FYNNEI. CDR3 DNA: TGTGCCAGCCGAAGGTGGGCAGGAGGGGAAGAGACCCAGTACTTC. It specifies CASRRWAGGEETQYF.

The chain combines TRBV28 with TRBJ1-2, with D possibly being TRBD1 (5 bases). Trimming stripped 6 bases from V and 3 bases from J, with 23 bases between. The CDR3 runs to 17 residues. In germline, CDR1 is MDHEN, CDR2 SYDVKM. The CDR3 reads CASRHPPRVIEDYGYTF. CDR3 coding DNA: TGTGCCAGCAGACATCCGCCCAGGGTAATCGAGGACTATGGCTACACCTTC.

The chain recombines TRBV6-6 with TRBJ2-7; maybe TRBD2 (6 bases). Germline values: CDR1 MNHNY, CDR2 SVGAGI (reference sequence). The V and J ends lost 2 bases and 6 bases respectively, with 14 bases between them. The length of the CDR3 is 14 residues. The CDR3 loop reads CASSYQTSAGEQYF. CDR3 bases: TGTGCCAGCAGTTACCAGACCTCAGCGGGCGAGCAGTACTTC.

The chain uses TRBV28 and TRBJ2-7; no clear D gene. V was cut by 6 bases and J by 3 bases, with 6 bases left in between. This CDR3 region has 11 residues. Germline V gives CDR1 MDHEN, CDR2 SYDVKM. CDR3 in amino acids: CASRGIYEQYF. In DNA form, the CDR3 reads TGTGCCAGCAGAGGGATCTACGAGCAGTACTTC.

This clone showed up many times. The chain uses TRBV6-6 and TRBJ1-2; a weak D match, TRBD1 (5 bases). This CDR3 region has 12 residues. V was trimmed by 5 bases and J by 8 bases, leaving 12 bases between them. Germline V lookup: CDR1 MNHNY, CDR2 SVGAGI (reference sequence). The CDR3 spells CASSPLRGGYTF. The CDR3 DNA reads TGTGCCAGCAGTCCCCTGAGGGGAGGCTACACCTTC.

This clone was counted only a few times. The genes are TRBV2 and TRBJ2-3; 15 bases are a match to TRBD2. The CDR3 is made up of 16 amino acids. J was trimmed by 3 bases and V by 6 bases; bases with no gene match: 4. CDR1 is SNHLY, CDR2 FYNNEI, per germline. This chain's CDR3 is CASRAGLAGGTDTQYF. CDR3 in DNA: TGTGCCAGCAGGGCAGGACTAGCGGGAGGGACAGATACGCAGTATTTT.

The genes are TRBV7-9 and TRBJ1-3; 10 nucleotides align to TRBD1. The germline V gene encodes CDR1 SEHNR and CDR2 FQNEAQ (reference sequence). V shed 3 bases and J 2 bases; nucleotides not matched to a gene: 4. The CDR3 spans 16 residues. CDR3 sequence: CASSLGQGLPGNTIYF. CDR3 DNA: TGTGCCAGCAGCTTGGGACAGGGGCTTCCTGGAAACACCATATATTTT.

CDR3 residues: CASLRESSGNTIYF. CDR3 nucleotide sequence: TGTGCCAGCCTGCGGGAAAGCTCTGGAAACACCATATATTTT. J is TRBJ1-3 and V is TRBV9; D is undetermined. CDR3 length: 14 amino acids. V lost 7 bases and J 0 bases, leaving 11 bases between the germline ends. Per germline, CDR1 SGDLS and CDR2 YYNGEE.

For this clone: A read error is possible here, since a much larger clone lies one base away. This CDR3 is also generated by other DNA sequences in the sample. This rearrangement joins TRBV11-2 to TRBJ2-2, with a possible D match to TRBD2 (5 bases). This CDR3 spans 13 amino acids. CDR1 SGHAT and CDR2 FQNNGV come from the germline V gene. The V and J ends lost 0 bases and 8 bases respectively, with 7 bases between them. The CDR3 protein is CASSLDRGGELFF. The CDR3 coding sequence is TGTGCCAGCAGCTTAGATCGAGGGGGGGAGCTGTTTTTT.

This chain uses TRBV5-8 with TRBJ1-6, with a weak D call TRBD1 (6 bases). The CDR3 spans 14 residues. Trimming shortened V by 5 bases and J by 9 bases, and 15 bases separated the two germline ends. The germline V gene encodes CDR1 SGHTS and CDR2 YDEGEE. Here the CDR3 reads CASSKGVKGSPLHF. The CDR3 DNA follows: TGTGCCAGCAGTAAGGGGGTAAAGGGTTCACCCCTCCACTTT.